This T cell receptor (beta chain) was sequenced during a study of T cell responses to AZD1222 COVID-19 vaccine. Study conclusions and caveats: Clonal diversity may have been underestimated in mostly white British donors. Recipients of two AZD1222 doses showed rising Spike-specific TCR breadth and depth. The study sampled repertoires only after the peak T cell response.

The method was immunoSEQ multiplex PCR; TCRdb's version includes in-frame clones alone and lacks a portion of them. This sample has fewer than 300,000 clones; 93% occur once, and the top ten carry around 0.58%. The germline V and J ends were trimmed by 2 bases and 2 bases, with 4 bases remaining between them. This CDR3 is 13 amino acids long. Germline V gene sequence: CDR1 MDHEN, CDR2 SYDVKM. Concerning this clone: Its antigen is unknown.

The chain employs TRBV28 and TRBJ1-3; unclear D gene. Sequenced material: peripheral blood, taken on day 0 of AZD1222 vaccination. The receptor was derived from an adult in good health. As DNA, the CDR3 is TGTGCCAGCAGTTTACTCGCTGGAAACACCATATATTTT. It translates to CASSLLAGNTIYF.